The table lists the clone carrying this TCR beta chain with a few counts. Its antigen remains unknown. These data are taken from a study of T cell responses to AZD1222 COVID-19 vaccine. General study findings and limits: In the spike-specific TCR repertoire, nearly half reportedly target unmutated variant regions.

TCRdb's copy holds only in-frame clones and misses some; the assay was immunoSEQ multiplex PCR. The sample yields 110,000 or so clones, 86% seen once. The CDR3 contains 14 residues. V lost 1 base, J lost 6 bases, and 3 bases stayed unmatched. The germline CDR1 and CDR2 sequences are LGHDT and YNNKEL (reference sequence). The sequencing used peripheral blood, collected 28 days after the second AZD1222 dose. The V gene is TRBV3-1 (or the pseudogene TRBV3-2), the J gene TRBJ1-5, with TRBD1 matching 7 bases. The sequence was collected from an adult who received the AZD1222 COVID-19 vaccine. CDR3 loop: CASSQAGGSQPQHF. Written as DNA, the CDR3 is TGTGCCAGCAGCCAAGCAGGGGGAAGTCAGCCCCAGCATTTT.